A single sample gave rise to the 9 T cell receptor beta chains below, sequenced in a study of blood T cell repertoires in COVID-19. Only in-frame clones appear in the TCRdb table, and some are missing; sequencing was by immunoSEQ multiplex PCR. The data show some 160,000 clones, 86% seen once. The source material was peripheral blood. Every receptor here comes from a woman aged 70-85 years with acute or convalescent COVID-19.

CDR3 amino acids: CASSVEWAGSYNEQFF. The CDR3 coding sequence is TGTGCCAGCAGCGTAGAATGGGCGGGGAGCTACAATGAGCAGTTCTTC. J is TRBJ2-1 and V is TRBV9; the D gene is possibly TRBD2 (6 bases). From germline, CDR1 is SGDLS and CDR2 YYNGEE. The V and J ends lost 0 bases and 3 bases respectively, with 13 bases between them. The CDR3 contains 16 residues.

The chain employs TRBV19 and TRBJ1-4; 8 positions match TRBD1. V gave up 7 bases and J gave up 8 bases; unmatched junction bases: 15. Germline V gives CDR1 LNHDA, CDR2 SQIVND (reference sequence). The CDR3 length is 16 residues. CDR3 nucleotide sequence: TGTGCCAGTAAACAGTCGCCCCAGGGGGCGGGGGAAAAACTGTTTTTT. Protein sequence: CASKQSPQGAGEKLFF.

V gene TRBV28 combines with J gene TRBJ1-2, with TRBD1 as a possible D gene (6 bases). V lost 2 bases and J lost 4, with 17 bases in between. Per the germline V gene, CDR1 is MDHEN and CDR2 is SYDVKM. The length of the CDR3 is 16 residues. CDR3 coding DNA: TGTGCCAGCAGTTTAGGCAGGGGAAGTCGTGGCTATGGCTACACCTTC. It is translated as CASSLGRGSRGYGYTF.

The count of this clone is one. The rearrangement uses TRBV27 and TRBJ1-4; D is possibly TRBD1 (5 bases). Germline-derived CDR1 and CDR2 are MNHEY and SMNVEV (reference sequence). V was cut by 5 bases and J by 0 bases, with 19 bases left in between. The length of the CDR3 is 18 residues. Written as DNA, the CDR3 is TGTGCCAGCAGTCCCTTTCCCCCTCTCAGGGCAACTAATGAAAAACTGTTTTTT. Protein product: CASSPFPPLRATNEKLFF.

The CDR3 nucleotides read TGCGCCAGCAGCTTGGGACAGGAAAATGAAAAACTGTTTTTT. Residues: CASSLGQENEKLFF. The rearrangement joins TRBV5-1 to TRBJ1-4, with D possibly TRBD1 on 6 matching bases. The CDR3 is 14 amino acids. V lost 0 bases and J lost 5, with 8 bases in between. Germline V gene sequence: CDR1 SGHRS, CDR2 YFSETQ.

CDR3 sequence (DNA): TGTGCCAGCAGCCAACACAAAGTCCCAAATTCTGGCACAGATACGCAGTATTTT. Translating it yields CASSQHKVPNSGTDTQYF. V and J are TRBV9 and TRBJ2-3; D is unclear. This CDR3 has 18 residues. Germline assignment: CDR1 SGDLS and CDR2 YYNGEE. V was clipped by 4 bases and J by 1 base, with 22 bases between them.

V is TRBV28 and J is TRBJ2-3, with D unresolved. The CDR3 contains 14 residues. With 6 bases removed from V and 6 bases from J, the gap between germline ends came to 16 bases. The germline V gene encodes CDR1 MDHEN and CDR2 SYDVKM. The CDR3 region is CASSLPSGVDTQYF. DNA for the CDR3: TGTGCCAGCAGCTTACCGTCGGGTGTGGATACGCAGTATTTT.

The rearrangement links TRBV30 to TRBJ1-5, with D possibly being TRBD1 (5 bases). V was cut by 1 base and J by 5 bases, with 9 bases left in between. The length of the CDR3 is 13 residues. From germline, CDR1 is GTSNPN and CDR2 SVGIG (reference sequence). The CDR3 is CAWSGQSDQPQHF. The CDR3 nucleotides are TGTGCCTGGAGTGGACAGAGCGATCAGCCCCAGCATTTT.

The chain joins TRBV7-9 to TRBJ2-3; 7 bases are shared with TRBD2. The CDR3 has 16 residues. With 1 base clipped from V and 1 base from J, the junction kept 5 bases outside the gene matches. The V gene's germline CDR1 is SEHNR and CDR2 FQNEAQ (reference sequence). The CDR3 region is CASSLGVAGGTDTQYF. The CDR3 DNA reads as TGTGCCAGCAGCTTAGGCGTTGCGGGAGGCACAGATACGCAGTATTTT. Drawing the rest from reference TRBV7-9 and TRBJ2-3, the complete variable domain is DTGVSQNPRHKITKRGQNVTFRCDPISEHNRLYWYRQTLGQGPEFLTYFQNEAQLEKSRLLSDRFSAERPKGSFSTLEIQRTEQGDSAMYLCASSLGVAGGTDTQYFGPGTRLTVL.